This TCR beta chain was identified during a study of technical replicates of blood from a few donors (dated by TCRdb to about 2017). Regarding this clone: What antigen it recognizes has not been identified. Base-call qualities are not available, and no considerably larger clone is one nucleotide away.

According to the germline V gene, CDR1 reads MDHEN and CDR2 reads SYDVKM. Between the V and J ends, shortened by 6 bases and 9 bases respectively, the junction contains 14 bases. From its cysteine to its phenylalanine, the CDR3 spans 12 amino acids. The DNA shown is the 36-base CDR3, in frame from base 1. Receptors were amplified or captured by the immunoSEQ multiplex PCR assay. TCRdb retrieved this table from immuneACCESS and kept in-frame rearrangements only. Not all clones are present; in checked studies, unresolved V genes account for under half, and no reason is known for the remainder. Here the sample has tens of thousands of clones; over 95% occur a single time. The top ten constitute around 0.35% of the sample.

The chain is assembled from TRBV28 and TRBJ1-1; there is no confident call for the D gene. The source material was T cells isolated from PBMCs. This clonotype originated in a human donor in good health. CDR3 protein: CASRSYENQAFF. The DNA is as follows: TGTGCCAGCAGGTCTTACGAGAATCAAGCTTTCTTT. With all but the CDR3 taken from the reference TRBV28 and TRBJ1-1 genes, the full variable domain is: DVKVTQSSRYLVKRTGEKVFLECVQDMDHENMFWYRQDPGLGLRLIYFSYDVKMKEKGDIPEGYSVSREKKERFSLILESASTNQTSMYLCASRSYENQAFFGQGTRLTVV.